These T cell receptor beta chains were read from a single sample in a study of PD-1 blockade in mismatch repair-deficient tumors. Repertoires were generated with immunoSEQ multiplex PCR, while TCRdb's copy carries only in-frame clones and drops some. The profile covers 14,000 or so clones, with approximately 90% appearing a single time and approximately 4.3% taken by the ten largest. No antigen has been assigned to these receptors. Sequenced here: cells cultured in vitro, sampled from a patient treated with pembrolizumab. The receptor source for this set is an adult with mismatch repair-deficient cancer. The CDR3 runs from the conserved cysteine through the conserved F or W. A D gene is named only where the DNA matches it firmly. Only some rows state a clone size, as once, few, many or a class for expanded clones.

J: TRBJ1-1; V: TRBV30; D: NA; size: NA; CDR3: CAWSAPRAYTEAFF; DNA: TGTGCCTGGAGTGCCCCCCGGGCCTACACTGAAGCTTTCTTT
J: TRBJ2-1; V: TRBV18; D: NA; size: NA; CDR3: CASSPPSRTSYNEQFF; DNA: TGTGCCAGCTCACCCCCCTCCAGGACCTCCTACAATGAGCAGTTCTTC
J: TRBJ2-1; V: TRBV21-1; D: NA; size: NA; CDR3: CASSLRTSGTYNEQFF; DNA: TGTGCCAGCAGCCTTCGGACTAGCGGAACCTACAATGAGCAGTTCTTC
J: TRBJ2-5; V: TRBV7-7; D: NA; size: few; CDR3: CASTTSAGETQYF; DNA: TGTGCCAGCACCACCTCCGCTGGGGAGACCCAGTACTTC
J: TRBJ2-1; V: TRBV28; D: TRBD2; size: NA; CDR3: CASTPSGSSYNEQFF; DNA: TGTGCCAGCACCCCTAGCGGAAGCTCCTACAATGAGCAGTTCTTC
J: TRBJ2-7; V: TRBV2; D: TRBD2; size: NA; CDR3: CASAAGVNEQYF; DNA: TGTGCCAGCGCAGCGGGAGTCAACGAGCAGTACTTC
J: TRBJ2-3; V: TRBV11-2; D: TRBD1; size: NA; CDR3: CASSTRDRGTDTQYF; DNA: TGTGCCAGCAGCACCCGGGACAGGGGCACAGATACGCAGTATTTT
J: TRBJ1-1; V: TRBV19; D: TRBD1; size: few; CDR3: CASSGGAGGEAFF; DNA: TGTGCCAGTAGTGGAGGGGCAGGGGGCGAAGCTTTCTTT
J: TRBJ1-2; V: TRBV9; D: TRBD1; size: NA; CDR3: CASSAPGTGVFVGDGYTF; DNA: TGTGCCAGCAGCGCCCCCGGGACAGGGGTTTTTGTAGGGGATGGCTACACCTTC
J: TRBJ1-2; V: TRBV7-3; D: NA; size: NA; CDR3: CASSSLVLSRGYTF; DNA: TGTGCCAGCAGCTCCCTCGTCCTTAGCCGCGGCTACACCTTC
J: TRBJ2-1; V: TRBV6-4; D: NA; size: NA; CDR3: CASSDSSRDILPNEQFF; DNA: TGTGCCAGCAGTGACTCGAGTCGGGACATCCTACCCAATGAGCAGTTCTTC
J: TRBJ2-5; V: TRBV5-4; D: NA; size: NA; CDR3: CATHRVGQETQYF; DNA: TGTGCCACCCACAGGGTTGGCCAAGAGACCCAGTACTTC
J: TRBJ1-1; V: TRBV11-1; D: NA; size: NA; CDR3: CASSPAPDSYTEAFF; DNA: TGTGCCAGCAGCCCCGCTCCCGACAGCTACACTGAAGCTTTCTTT
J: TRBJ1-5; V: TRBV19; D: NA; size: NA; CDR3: CASSRTAESSNQPQHF; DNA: TGTGCCAGTAGTAGGACAGCCGAGTCTAGCAATCAGCCCCAGCATTTT
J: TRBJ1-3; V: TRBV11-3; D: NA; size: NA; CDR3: CASSPRTAGNTIYF; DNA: TGTGCCAGCAGCCCCCGGACAGCTGGAAACACCATATATTTT
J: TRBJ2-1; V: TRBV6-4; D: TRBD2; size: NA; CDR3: CASSKRAGVLNEQFF; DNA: TGTGCCAGCAGTAAACGGGCGGGAGTTTTGAATGAGCAGTTCTTC
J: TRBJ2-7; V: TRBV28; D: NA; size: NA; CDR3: CASSFSGALEGDYEQYF; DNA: TGTGCCAGCAGTTTTTCCGGGGCCCTTGAGGGGGACTACGAGCAGTACTTC
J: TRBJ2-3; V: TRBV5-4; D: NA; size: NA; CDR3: CASGGQGISTDTQYF; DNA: TGTGCCAGCGGGGGGCAGGGAATTAGCACAGATACGCAGTATTTT
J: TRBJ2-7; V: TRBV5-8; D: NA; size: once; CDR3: CASSLGRSPSERDEQYF; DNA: TGTGCCAGCAGCTTGGGGCGATCGCCTAGCGAGAGAGACGAGCAGTACTTC
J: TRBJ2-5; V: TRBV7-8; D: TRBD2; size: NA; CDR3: CASSILANQETQYF; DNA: TGTGCCAGCAGCATACTAGCGAACCAAGAGACCCAGTACTTC
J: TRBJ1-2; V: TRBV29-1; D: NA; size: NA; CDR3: CSVVVASPRRAYGYTF; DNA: TGCAGCGTTGTGGTGGCCTCCCCCCGGCGTGCCTATGGCTACACCTTC